Here is one TCR beta chain with its context. V lost 5 bases, J lost 1 base, and 11 bases lay in between. The CDR3 runs to 13 residues. The germline CDR1 and CDR2 sequences are SQVTM and ANQGSEA. The data stem from a study of technical replicates of blood from a handful of donors. TCRdb's copy holds only in-frame clones and misses some; the assay was immunoSEQ multiplex PCR. The table shows roughly 80,000 clones, with approximately 93% occurring only once. The chain recombines TRBV29-1 with TRBJ1-1; D may be TRBD1 (5 bases). The receptor was derived from a human donor in good health. Sequenced: T cells isolated from PBMCs. This CDR3 is CSVSTTGNTEAFF. In DNA, the CDR3 is TGCAGCGTTAGTACCACAGGGAACACTGAAGCTTTCTTT.